This TCR beta chain derives from a study of patients and donors after allogeneic stem cell transplantation (dated by TCRdb to 2018 to 2020). The CDR3 runs 11 residues from the cysteine to the phenylalanine. CDR3 DNA is the only sequence kept; it has 33 bases, read in frame from the first base. V is cut by 5 bases and J by 8 bases, and the space between the germline ends is 6 bases. Library preparation was by RT-PCR. Sequenced on a NextSeq 550. TCRdb handled the public reads itself, with Q25 trimming in fastp and clone calling in MiXCR, and kept productive beta chains. Each record represents a unique CDR3 protein, reported with the most common genes and DNA among its rows. This sample lists 800,000 to 1,000,000 distinct CDR3 sequences; around 17% were detected once. Around 5.5% of the sample is held by the ten biggest clonotypes. In this sample, this clonotype turned up a few times. Its antigen is currently not known. The record has no base qualities; no much larger clone is one base away.

The chain joins TRBV12-3 or TRBV12-4 to TRBJ2-2; TRBD1 might be the D gene, on 5 matching bases. Sequenced input: blood, either unsorted or a sorted T cell fraction (not recorded which). This TCR derives from a human donor who was either an allogeneic HSCT recipient or a stem cell or donor lymphocyte infusion donor (not recorded which). It is not recorded whose cells these are; they may come from a transplant donor. The CDR3 in this case is CASSGAGELFF. The DNA sequence follows: TGTGCCAGCAGTGGGGCTGGGGAGCTGTTTTTT.